This T cell receptor beta chain was identified in a study of CD8 T cells in ankylosing spondylitis. Overall study findings and caveats: Disease-associated clonotypes exhibited CD8+ identity and were relatively infrequent in peripheral blood. Reportedly, disease-linked clones are significantly enriched in ankylosing spondylitis patients' matched synovial fluid. For ankylosing spondylitis blood, a TCR beta motif of about 8 highly homologous variants appeared characteristic. Some motif variants had been reported before (in reactive arthritis synovial fluid and blood).

CDR1 and CDR2 (germline): SNHLY, FYNNEI. This CDR3 spans 17 amino acids. V was shortened by 3 bases and J by 0 bases, with 15 bases between the two germline ends. A quantitative 5'-RACE method, one with molecular barcodes, was used to make TCR beta libraries. A single record per CDR3 protein comes from TCRdb applying MiXCR to the 5' RACE reads. The data show 650,000 to 800,000 distinct CDR3 sequences, roughly 19% seen once. As concerns this clonotype: The target antigen is unknown.

This receptor was obtained from a male donor with ankylosing spondylitis. The V and J genes are TRBV2 and TRBJ2-1, with D possibly being TRBD2 (7 bases). Sequences were obtained from blood, either unsorted or a sorted T cell fraction (not recorded which). CDR3 loop: CASSEEGRGASYNEQFF. CDR3 nucleotide sequence: TGTGCCAGCAGTGAGGAGGGTCGGGGGGCCTCCTACAATGAGCAGTTCTTC.